This T cell receptor beta chain was obtained from a study of T cells in Graves' hyperthyroidism and ophthalmopathy. Study in general: At initial diagnosis, before any treatment had begun, peripheral blood was obtained. General study findings and limits: Blood also contained most expanded thyroid clonotypes above 0.001. Ophthalmopathy could be told apart from stable hyperthyroidism with a 13 V-J model.

Trimming removed 4 bases from V and 6 bases from J; junction bases left unmatched: 10. The CDR3 spans 16 residues. The germline gives CDR1 MNHEY, CDR2 SMNVEV (reference sequence). This clonotype was detected only a few times. Antigen unknown. RNA transcripts were the template for amplifying TCR beta CDR3 regions. The TCR CDR3 first-round RT-PCR relied on the HTBI primer set. TCRdb reprocessed the multiplex PCR reads via MiXCR and lists one record per CDR3 protein. Altogether about 700,000 distinct CDR3 sequences are present, 14% being singletons, with the ten largest covering more than 8.5%. Diagnostic decisions used clinical symptoms, serum thyroxine and TRAb, thyroid ultrasound and orbital computed tomography.

The chain is built from TRBV27 and TRBJ2-7; 12 nucleotides line up with TRBD2. This TCR derives from a young woman with Graves' hyperthyroidism. Sequencing was carried out using blood. CDR3 region: CASSSLAGGPLVEQYF. CDR3 bases: TGTGCCAGCAGTTCCCTAGCGGGAGGGCCTTTGGTCGAGCAGTACTTC.